These 10 T cell receptor beta chains were sequenced from one sample in a study of a mutant IDH1 vaccine in newly diagnosed glioma. These receptors lack a known antigen. Stated time point: week 23, last vaccination. Doses consisted of 300 ug of mutant IDH1 20-mer peptide each, paired with topical imiquimod. The table came from immunoSEQ multiplex PCR; TCRdb's copy has only in-frame clones and leaves some out. The sample includes approximately 50,000 clones, 85% to 90% of them seen just once. This specimen consisted of PBMCs, obtained from a glioma patient whose treatment included an IDH1 peptide vaccine. These receptors were collected from a man in his forties with glioma.

The chain has TRBV6-4 and TRBJ2-2, with D unclear. Germline values: CDR1 MRHNA, CDR2 SNTAGT. Deletions cut 2 bases from V and 8 bases from J, with 9 bases between. The CDR3 is 13 residues long. In DNA form, the CDR3 reads TGTGCCAGCAGTGACGGCGAGACTGGGGAGCTGTTTTTT. Encoded protein: CASSDGETGELFF.

The CDR3 spells CASTADRVETGELFF. Written as DNA, the CDR3 is TGTGCCAGCACCGCGGACAGGGTAGAAACCGGGGAGCTGTTTTTT. V is TRBV6-1 and J is TRBJ2-2; 8 bases align to TRBD1. This CDR3 has 15 amino acids. V shed 7 bases, J shed 5 bases, and the junction held 9 bases outside the gene matches. Germline loops: CDR1 MNHNS, CDR2 SASEGT.

This clone was counted a single time. This sequence joins TRBV10-2 and TRBJ2-6; possible D gene TRBD2, 6 bases. The CDR3 is 16 residues long. Trimming stripped 4 bases from V and 2 bases from J, with 12 bases between. Germline CDR1 is WSHSY and CDR2 is SAAADI. CDR3 sequence reads: CASSGAGLAGANVLTF. In nucleotides, the CDR3 is TGCGCCAGCAGTGGGGCGGGGTTAGCTGGGGCCAACGTCCTGACTTTC.

The V and J genes are TRBV4-3 and TRBJ2-1; 7 bases map to TRBD2. V trimming: 4 bases; J trimming: 6 bases; junction bases outside the gene matches: 6. Germline CDR1 reads LGHNA; CDR2 reads YSLEER. This CDR3 comprises 14 residues. CDR3 bases: TGCGCCAGCAGCCCCGCGGGAGTTTTCAATGAGCAGTTCTTC. Residues: CASSPAGVFNEQFF.

The rearrangement links TRBV27 to TRBJ2-3; no firm D call. V lost 1 base, J lost 0 bases, and 8 bases lay in between. CDR1 is MNHEY, CDR2 SMNVEV, per germline (reference sequence). The CDR3 consists of 15 residues. Here the CDR3 DNA reads TGTGCCAGCAGTTTATTTCAGCTTAGCACAGATACGCAGTATTTT. Its protein is CASSLFQLSTDTQYF.

V is TRBV27 and J is TRBJ2-5; the D is unclear. Per germline, CDR1 MNHEY and CDR2 SMNVEV (reference sequence). This CDR3 has 14 amino acids. V dropped 3 bases and J dropped 1 base, with 9 bases sitting between them. DNA for the CDR3: TGTGCCAGCAGTTTTAGGGCCTCCCAAGAGACCCAGTACTTC. This codes for CASSFRASQETQYF.

The CDR3 loop is CASSEVSGRFMGEQYF. For the CDR3, the DNA is TGTGCCAGCAGTGAAGTTAGCGGGAGGTTTATGGGGGAGCAGTACTTC. This chain joins TRBV2 and TRBJ2-7; TRBD2 agrees at 10 bases. Germline lookup yields CDR1 SNHLY and CDR2 FYNNEI. V gave up 1 base and J gave up 7 bases; unmatched junction bases: 10. This CDR3 has 16 residues.

This chain links TRBV12-1 with TRBJ2-2; TRBD2 was called by the table and not checked on the DNA. TRBV12-1 is deemed a pseudogene. The CDR3 sequence is 16 residues long. CDR3 protein: CASSSGCGRAGGELFF. The CDR3 bases are TGTGCCAGCAGCAGTGGTTGCGGGAGGGCCGGCGGGGAGCTGTTTTTT.

The chain couples TRBV5-1 to TRBJ1-1; D possibly corresponds to TRBD1 (5 bases). CDR3 size: 14 residues. Germline lookup yields CDR1 SGHRS and CDR2 YFSETQ. The V end lost 1 base, the J end lost 8 bases, and 15 bases lay between the germline ends. The CDR3 spells CASSLLVGEGEAFF. The CDR3 DNA reads TGCGCCAGCAGCTTGTTGGTAGGGGAAGGAGAAGCTTTCTTT.

This clone was seen a few times. J is TRBJ2-3 and V is TRBV29-1; D not resolved. From germline, CDR1 is SQVTM and CDR2 ANQGSEA. Between the trimmed V and J ends, which lost 5 bases and 3 bases, there was a span of 3 bases. The CDR3 is made up of 10 amino acids. The DNA of the CDR3 is TGCAGCGTTAGGACAGATACGCAGTATTTT. Protein sequence: CSVRTDTQYF.